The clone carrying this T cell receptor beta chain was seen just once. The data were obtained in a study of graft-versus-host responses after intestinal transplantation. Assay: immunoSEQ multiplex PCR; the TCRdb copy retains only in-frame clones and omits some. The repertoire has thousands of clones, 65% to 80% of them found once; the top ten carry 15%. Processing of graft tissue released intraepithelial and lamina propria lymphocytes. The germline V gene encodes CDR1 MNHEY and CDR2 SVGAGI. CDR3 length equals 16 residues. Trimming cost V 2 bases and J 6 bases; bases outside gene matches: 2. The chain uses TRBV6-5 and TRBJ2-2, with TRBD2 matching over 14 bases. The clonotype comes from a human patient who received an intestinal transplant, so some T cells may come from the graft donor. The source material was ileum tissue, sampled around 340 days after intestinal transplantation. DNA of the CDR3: TGTGCCAGCAGTTACACGACTAGCGGGAGGGCCGGGGAGCTGTTTTTT. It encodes CASSYTTSGRAGELFF.